This TCR beta chain was identified during a study of post-analysis software for immune sequencing data (dated by TCRdb to about 2015). At the level of the whole study: Disease courses on record covered relapsing-remitting, secondary progressive and progressive-relapsing multiple sclerosis, though some patients had no subtype annotation. The patient repertoires were set against under 12 previously published healthy control repertoires from donors whose ages ranged from roughly 6 to 27 years. A subset of samples was prepared in parallel using single-end sample barcoding, then pooled and co-amplified after Illumina adapter ligation.

The investigation overall reported the following: Patients showed significantly higher frequencies than controls for a handful of TRBV segments, among them TRBV5-6, TRBV5-1 and TRBV20-1. When samples were clustered directly using the F measure, samples prepared in the same batch co-clustered strongly, which prompted a batch-effect correction. The multiple sclerosis patient group was slightly younger than the control group. Multiple sclerosis patients had significantly lower normalized Chao1 diversity than controls, a result that suggests substantial peripheral T-cell clonal expansion.

TCR beta repertoires were profiled from peripheral blood of approximately 13 young patients with multiple sclerosis to demonstrate the VDJtools post-analysis software. The patients with multiple sclerosis were children and adolescents between roughly 6 and 16 years of age. This clonotype was found a few times. There is no known antigen for this receptor. The input lacks base qualities; no much larger clone sits a single base away. From the cysteine up to the phenylalanine, the CDR3 has a length of 17 residues. Left in the record is the CDR3 DNA by itself, 51 bases read in frame from the first base. Taken from the germline V gene, the CDR1 and CDR2 loops are LGHNA and YSLEER. V trim: 3 bases; J trim: 8 bases; unmatched bases: 7. The library was built by means of PCR. The run used an Illumina HiSeq 2500. To reduce PCR and sequencing biases, unique molecular identifiers were built into the TCR beta cDNA libraries. Per 1 to 10 million input T cells, some 500,000 cDNA molecules were obtained, such that each molecule approximated one T cell. The patient libraries were prepared and sequenced using the same protocol as the earlier healthy control dataset. Samples belonging to the same batch were prepared together, multiplexed and sequenced on a shared HiSeq lane. The source study handled its data this way. Raw barcoded reads were processed with MIGEC, and single-read molecular identifier groups were discarded before consensus assembly and CDR3 extraction. Clonotype tables were post-analysed with VDJtools, and diversity was normalized by down-sampling all datasets to the smallest sample size. Repertoire overlap clustering matched CDR3 amino acid but not nucleotide sequences to correct batch-related cross-sample contamination. Through fastp at Q25 and MiXCR, TCRdb rebuilt clones from the public reads, retaining in-frame beta chains. Rows are combined by CDR3 protein, so each entry shows the most common genes and DNA. What appears here as the V and J calls and clone size reflects TCRdb's work, not the paper's. The sample records some 690,000 distinct CDR3 sequences, less than 35% of which are singletons. The leading ten clones occupy roughly 0.57% of the sample.

The chain is made from TRBV4-3 and TRBJ2-1, with 16 central nucleotides matching TRBD2. This receptor was obtained from a girl under 18 with multiple sclerosis. Specimen: blood. The CDR3 in this case is CASSQGTSGRASDEQFF. The nucleotide sequence is TGCGCCAGCAGCCAGGGGACTAGCGGGAGGGCCTCTGATGAGCAGTTCTTC.